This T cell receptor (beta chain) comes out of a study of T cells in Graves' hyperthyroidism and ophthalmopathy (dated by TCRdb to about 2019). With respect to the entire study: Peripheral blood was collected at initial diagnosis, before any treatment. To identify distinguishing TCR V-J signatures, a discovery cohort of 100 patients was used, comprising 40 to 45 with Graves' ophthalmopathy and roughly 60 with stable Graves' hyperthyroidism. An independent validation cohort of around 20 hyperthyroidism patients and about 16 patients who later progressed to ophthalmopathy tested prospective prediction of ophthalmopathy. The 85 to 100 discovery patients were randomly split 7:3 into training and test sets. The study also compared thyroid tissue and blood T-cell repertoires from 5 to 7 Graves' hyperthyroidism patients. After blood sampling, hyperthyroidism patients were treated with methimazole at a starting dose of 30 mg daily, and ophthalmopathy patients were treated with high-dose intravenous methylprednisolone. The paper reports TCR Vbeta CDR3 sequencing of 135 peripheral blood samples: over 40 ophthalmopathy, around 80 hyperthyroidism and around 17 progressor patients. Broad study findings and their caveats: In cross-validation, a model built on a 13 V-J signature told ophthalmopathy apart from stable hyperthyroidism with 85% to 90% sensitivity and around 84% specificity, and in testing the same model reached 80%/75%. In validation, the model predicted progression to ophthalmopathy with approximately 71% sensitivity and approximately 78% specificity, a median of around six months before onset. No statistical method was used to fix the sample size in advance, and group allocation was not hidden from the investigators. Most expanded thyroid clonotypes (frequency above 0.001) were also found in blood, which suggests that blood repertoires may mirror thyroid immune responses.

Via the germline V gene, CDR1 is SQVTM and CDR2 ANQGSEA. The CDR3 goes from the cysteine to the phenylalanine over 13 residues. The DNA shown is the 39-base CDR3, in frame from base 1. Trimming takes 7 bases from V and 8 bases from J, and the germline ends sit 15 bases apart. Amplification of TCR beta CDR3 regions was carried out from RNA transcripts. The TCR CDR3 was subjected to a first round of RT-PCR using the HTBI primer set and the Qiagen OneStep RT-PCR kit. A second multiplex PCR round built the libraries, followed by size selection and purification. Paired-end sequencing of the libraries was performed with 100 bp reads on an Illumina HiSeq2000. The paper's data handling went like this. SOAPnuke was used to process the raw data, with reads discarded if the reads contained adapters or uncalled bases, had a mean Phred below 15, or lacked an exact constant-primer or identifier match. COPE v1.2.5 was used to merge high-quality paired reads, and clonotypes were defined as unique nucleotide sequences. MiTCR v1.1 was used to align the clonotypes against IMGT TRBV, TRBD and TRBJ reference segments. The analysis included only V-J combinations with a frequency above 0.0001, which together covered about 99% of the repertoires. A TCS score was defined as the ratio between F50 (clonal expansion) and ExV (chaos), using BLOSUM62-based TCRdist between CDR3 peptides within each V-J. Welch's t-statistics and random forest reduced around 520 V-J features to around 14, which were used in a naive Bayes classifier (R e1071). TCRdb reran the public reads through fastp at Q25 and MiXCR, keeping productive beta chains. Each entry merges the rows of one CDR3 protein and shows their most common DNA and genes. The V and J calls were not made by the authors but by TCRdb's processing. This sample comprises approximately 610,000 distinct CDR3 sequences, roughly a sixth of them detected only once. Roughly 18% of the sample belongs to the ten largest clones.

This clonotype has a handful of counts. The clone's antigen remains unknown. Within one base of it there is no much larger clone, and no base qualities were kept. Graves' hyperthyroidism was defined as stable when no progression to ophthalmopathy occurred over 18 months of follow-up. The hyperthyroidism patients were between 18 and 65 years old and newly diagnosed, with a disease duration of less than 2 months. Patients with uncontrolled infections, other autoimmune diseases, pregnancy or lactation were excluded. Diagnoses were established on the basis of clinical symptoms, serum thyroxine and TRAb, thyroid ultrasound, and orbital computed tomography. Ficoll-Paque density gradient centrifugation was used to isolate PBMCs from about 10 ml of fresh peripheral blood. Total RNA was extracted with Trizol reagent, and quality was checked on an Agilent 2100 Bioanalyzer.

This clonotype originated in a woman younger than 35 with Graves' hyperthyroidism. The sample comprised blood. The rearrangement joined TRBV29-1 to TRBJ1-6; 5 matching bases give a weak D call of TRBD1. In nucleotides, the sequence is TGCAGCGCCGGACATTCGGCGGATTCACCCCTCCACTTT. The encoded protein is CSAGHSADSPLHF.